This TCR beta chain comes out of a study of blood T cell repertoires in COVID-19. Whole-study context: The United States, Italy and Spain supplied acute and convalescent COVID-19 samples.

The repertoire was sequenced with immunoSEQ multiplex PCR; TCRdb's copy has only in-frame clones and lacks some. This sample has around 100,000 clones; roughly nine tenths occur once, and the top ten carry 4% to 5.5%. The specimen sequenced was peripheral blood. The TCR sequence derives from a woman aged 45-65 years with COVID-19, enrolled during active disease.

The DNA for the CDR3 is TGTGCCAGCAGCGACGACAGGGGAAGACAAGAGACCCAGTACTTC. It is translated as CASSDDRGRQETQYF. The chain combines TRBV14 with TRBJ2-5; 8 bases are a match to TRBD1. V shed 5 bases, J shed 2 bases, and the junction held 7 bases outside the gene matches. The CDR3 has 15 amino acids. The germline V gene has CDR1 SGHDN and CDR2 FVKESK.